Listed below are T cell receptor beta chains from one sample, sequenced in a study of CD8 T cells in Susac syndrome. MiXCR, run by TCRdb on the immunoSEQ multiplex PCR reads, gives a single entry per CDR3 protein. The table includes about 73,000 distinct CDR3 sequences, just under 95% detected once. Sequencing was carried out using CD8+ T cells from PBMCs. The receptors here all came from a human donor with multiple sclerosis. The CDR3 runs from the conserved cysteine through the conserved F or W. A D gene is named only where the DNA matches it firmly. Part of the rows lack a size; the others show once, few, many or a class for expanded clones.

clone size,D gene,V gene,J gene,CDR3 DNA,CDR3 protein
.,TRBD1,TRBV19,TRBJ2-7,TGTGCCAGTAGTACCGGGACAGGGGTCTACGAGCAGTACTTC,CASSTGTGVYEQYF
once,.,TRBV13,TRBJ2-2,TGTGCCAGCACCGCCCAGGGGAGGTTCACCGGGGAGCTGTTTTTT,CASTAQGRFTGELFF
.,TRBD2,TRBV3-1,TRBJ2-1,TGTGCCAGCAGTTTCGAATGGGGCGGGGGCAATGAGCAGTTCTTC,CASSFEWGGGNEQFF
.,TRBD2,TRBV27,TRBJ2-5,TGTGCCAGCAGTTTTAGCGGGGGGGCAGGAGAGACCCAGTACTTC,CASSFSGGAGETQYF
.,.,TRBV12-3/TRBV12-4,TRBJ1-2,TGTGCCAGCAGCCCCGGGGTATTCTATGGCTACACCTTC,CASSPGVFYGYTF
.,.,TRBV12-3/TRBV12-4,TRBJ1-1,TGTGCCAGCAGTGCCGGGAACACTGAAGCTTTCTTT,CASSAGNTEAFF
once,.,TRBV4-3,TRBJ1-5,TGCGCCAGCAGCCAAGACCTCGGGGTATTTGACCAGCCCCAGCATTTT,CASSQDLGVFDQPQHF
.,.,TRBV3-1,TRBJ2-1,TGTGCCAGCAGCCAAGTCCTGAATGAGCAGTTCTTC,CASSQVLNEQFF
once,.,TRBV7-9,TRBJ2-6,TGTGCCAGCGGGACCACTGGGGCCAACGTCCTGACTTTC,CASGTTGANVLTF
.,TRBD1,TRBV30,TRBJ1-1,TGTGCCTGGAGGGGGACAGTGGCCACTGAAGCTTTCTTT,CAWRGTVATEAFF
.,TRBD1,TRBV7-9,TRBJ2-1,TGTGCCAGCAGCTCACTGGCCGGGACAGGGAATGAGCAGTTCTTC,CASSSLAGTGNEQFF
.,.,TRBV29-1,TRBJ1-2,TGCAGCGTGAGGGGCCAAGGTCGCTACACCTTC,CSVRGQGRYTF
once,TRBD1,TRBV7-9,TRBJ1-1,TGTGCCAGCAGCTCCTCGACAGGGGAGTATGCTGAAGCTTTCTTT,CASSSSTGEYAEAFF
.,.,TRBV29-1,TRBJ2-7,TGCAGCGTCTCCACCTACGAGCAGTACTTC,CSVSTYEQYF
once,TRBD1,TRBV6-1,TRBJ2-7,TGTGCCAGCAGTCCCGGGACAGGGGTCCCCCTCAGCTACGAGCAGTACTTC,CASSPGTGVPLSYEQYF
.,.,TRBV27,TRBJ2-7,TGTGCCAGCATTTTTGGGTCCGAGCAGTACTTC,CASIFGSEQYF
.,TRBD2,TRBV3-1,TRBJ2-5,TGTGCCAGTAAGGGATGGACTAGCGGGAGGAACGGCCAAGAGACCCAGTACTTC,CASKGWTSGRNGQETQYF
.,.,TRBV7-3,TRBJ2-7,TGTGCCAGCAGCTTAGGAGCGGCGCCGAGCTCCTACGAGCAGTACTTC,CASSLGAAPSSYEQYF
.,TRBD1,TRBV27,TRBJ2-5,TGTGCCAGCAGTTTGATCCAAACCGGGACAGGATATCAAGAGACCCAGTACTTC,CASSLIQTGTGYQETQYF
.,.,TRBV5-4,TRBJ1-2,TGTGCCAGCAGCTTCTTACAGGGAGTCTATGGCTACACCTTC,CASSFLQGVYGYTF
.,.,TRBV27,TRBJ1-4,TGTGCCAGCAGTTTATCAGTGACCGACTCTAATGAAAAACTGTTTTTT,CASSLSVTDSNEKLFF
.,.,TRBV4-3,TRBJ1-1,TGCGCCAGCAGCCAAAGGGCAAAAGGGTGGGGGGGCCTGAACACTGAAGCTTTCTTT,CASSQRAKGWGGLNTEAFF
.,.,TRBV7-9,TRBJ1-5,TGTGCCAGCAGCTTACAGGGTCAGTGGCAGCCCCAGCATTTT,CASSLQGQWQPQHF